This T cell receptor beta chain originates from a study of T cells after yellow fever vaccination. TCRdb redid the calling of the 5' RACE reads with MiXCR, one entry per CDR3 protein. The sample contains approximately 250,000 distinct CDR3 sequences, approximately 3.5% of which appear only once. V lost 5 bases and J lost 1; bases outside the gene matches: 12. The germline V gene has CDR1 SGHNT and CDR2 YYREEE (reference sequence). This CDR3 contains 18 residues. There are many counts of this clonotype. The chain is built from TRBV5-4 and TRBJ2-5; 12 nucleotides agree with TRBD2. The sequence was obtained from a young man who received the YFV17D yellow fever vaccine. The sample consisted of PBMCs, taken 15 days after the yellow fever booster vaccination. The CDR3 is CASRQGLAGGPTQETQYF. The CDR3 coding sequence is TGTGCCAGCAGGCAGGGGCTAGCGGGGGGGCCAACCCAAGAGACCCAGTACTTC.